The rows below give T cell receptor beta chains drawn from one sample of a study of shared clonotypes between healthy human individuals. Assay: immunoSEQ multiplex PCR; the TCRdb copy retains only in-frame clones and omits some. The table includes about 560,000 clones, around 76% detected once. Sequenced: PBMCs. These receptors were collected from a middle-aged woman in good health. Some clones in this sample may be carry-over from other donors' samples. The CDR3 runs from the conserved cysteine through the conserved F or W. A D gene is named only where the DNA matches it firmly. Not every row has a clone size; where given, it reads once, few, many or a size class.

d_call | j_call | v_call | clone_size | cdr3_aa | cdr3_nt
TRBD1 | TRBJ2-7 | TRBV7-6 | . | CASSPGTGLYEQYF | TGTGCCAGCAGCCCCGGGACAGGGCTTTACGAGCAGTACTTC
. | TRBJ2-1 | TRBV9 | . | CASSVATVNEQFF | TGTGCCAGCAGCGTAGCTACTGTCAATGAGCAGTTCTTC
. | TRBJ2-3 | TRBV10-3 | once | CAISDPPGRAGDTQYF | TGTGCCATCAGTGATCCCCCCGGACGAGCGGGAGATACGCAGTATTTT
TRBD2 | TRBJ2-3 | TRBV28 | . | CASSLWTSGNADTQYF | TGTGCCAGCAGTTTGTGGACTAGCGGGAACGCAGATACGCAGTATTTT
TRBD1 | TRBJ2-7 | TRBV4-1 | . | CASSQGGTGWDEQYF | TGCGCCAGCAGCCAAGGCGGGACAGGGTGGGACGAGCAGTACTTC
TRBD2 | TRBJ2-3 | TRBV5-1 | . | CASSQRPSGSADTQYF | TGCGCCAGCAGCCAGAGGCCTAGCGGGAGTGCAGATACGCAGTATTTT
. | TRBJ1-3 | TRBV5-4 | . | CASSLDNSGNTIYF | TGTGCCAGCAGCTTGGACAACTCTGGAAACACCATATATTTT
. | TRBJ1-1 | TRBV28 | . | CASSWDTLNTEAFF | TGTGCCAGCAGTTGGGACACCTTGAACACTGAAGCTTTCTTT
. | TRBJ2-7 | TRBV7-8 | many | CASSLEGGEAYEQYF | TGTGCCAGCAGCTTAGAAGGGGGGGAGGCCTACGAGCAGTACTTC
TRBD1 | TRBJ1-2 | TRBV2 | . | CASKSGTGDNYGYAF | TGTGCCAGCAAGTCCGGGACAGGGGATAACTATGGCTACGCCTTC
. | TRBJ1-4 | TRBV11-2 | . | CASSLAPAKMNEKLFF | TGTGCCAGCAGCTTGGCCCCCGCGAAGATGAATGAAAAACTGTTTTTT
. | TRBJ2-3 | TRBV7-2 | . | CASSLASRTDTQYF | TGTGCCAGCAGCTTAGCGTCCCGCACAGATACGCAGTATTTT
TRBD1 | TRBJ1-4 | TRBV30 | . | CAWSVRIGNRGRRKLFF | TGTGCCTGGAGTGTACGGATTGGAAACAGGGGGCGAAGAAAACTGTTTTTT
. | TRBJ1-3 | TRBV6-1 | few | CASSEAGGLGNTIYF | TGTGCCAGCAGTGAAGCGGGGGGGCTCGGAAACACCATATATTTT
. | TRBJ1-1 | TRBV5-1 | . | CASSLVGGVNTEAFF | TGCGCCAGCAGCTTGGTTGGGGGAGTGAACACTGAAGCTTTCTTT
TRBD2 | TRBJ2-7 | TRBV2 | . | CASSARALGTSGSDEQYF | TGTGCCAGCAGTGCGAGAGCCTTAGGGACTAGCGGGAGTGACGAGCAGTACTTC
. | TRBJ1-5 | TRBV21-1 | . | CASSPTGLYSNQPQHF | TGTGCCAGCAGCCCAACGGGTCTTTATAGCAATCAGCCCCAGCATTTT
. | TRBJ1-1 | TRBV9 | . | CASSGGLFENTEAFF | TGTGCCAGCAGCGGAGGACTCTTCGAGAACACTGAAGCTTTCTTT
. | TRBJ2-7 | TRBV27 | . | CATRASYEQYF | TGTGCCACCCGCGCATCCTACGAGCAGTACTTC
. | TRBJ1-2 | TRBV2 | . | CASSKDSYGYTF | TGTGCCAGCAGTAAAGACAGCTATGGCTACACCTTC
. | TRBJ2-4 | TRBV5-4 | few | CASSLSSTENIQYF | TGTGCCAGCAGCTTATCCAGCACGGAAAACATTCAGTACTTC
. | TRBJ2-7 | TRBV6-1 | . | CASSEPRDSYEQYF | TGTGCCAGCAGTGAGCCCCGGGACTCCTACGAGCAGTACTTC
. | TRBJ2-7 | TRBV7-6 | many | CASSLGTEDYEQYF | TGTGCCAGCAGCTTAGGGACGGAAGACTACGAGCAGTACTTC
. | TRBJ2-1 | TRBV11-2 | once | CASSLSDEQFF | TGTGCCAGCAGCTTGAGCGATGAGCAGTTCTTC
TRBD1 | TRBJ1-1 | TRBV7-2 | . | CASSTRGPGVNTEAFF | TGTGCCAGCAGCACCAGGGGGCCGGGGGTGAACACTGAAGCTTTCTTT
TRBD2 | TRBJ2-3 | TRBV6-5 | . | CASRTSGGTDTQYF | TGTGCCAGCAGAACCAGCGGGGGCACAGATACGCAGTATTTT
. | TRBJ2-5 | TRBV30 | . | CAWKSGRGYSETQYF | TGTGCCTGGAAGTCGGGAAGGGGGTATTCGGAGACCCAGTACTTC
TRBD2 | TRBJ2-1 | TRBV5-6 | few | CASSWDGVGLAGVNEQFF | TGTGCCAGCAGCTGGGACGGAGTTGGACTAGCGGGAGTTAATGAGCAGTTCTTC